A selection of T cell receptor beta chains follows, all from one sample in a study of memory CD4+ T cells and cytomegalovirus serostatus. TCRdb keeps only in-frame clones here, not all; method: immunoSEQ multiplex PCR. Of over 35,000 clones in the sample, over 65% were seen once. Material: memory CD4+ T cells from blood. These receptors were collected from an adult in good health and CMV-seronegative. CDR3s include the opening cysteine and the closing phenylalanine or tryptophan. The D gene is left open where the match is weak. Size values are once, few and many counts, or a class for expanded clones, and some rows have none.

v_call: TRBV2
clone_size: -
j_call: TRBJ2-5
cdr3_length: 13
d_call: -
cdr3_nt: TGTGCCAGGGGGGGGCTTACCCAAGAGACCCAGTACTTC
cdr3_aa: CARGGLTQETQYF

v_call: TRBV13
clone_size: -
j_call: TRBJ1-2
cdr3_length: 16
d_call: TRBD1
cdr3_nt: TGTGCCAGCACCAAGTCCGGGACAGGGGTAAACTATGGCTACACCTTC
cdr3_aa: CASTKSGTGVNYGYTF

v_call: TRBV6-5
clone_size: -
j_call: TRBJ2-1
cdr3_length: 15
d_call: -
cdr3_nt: TGTGCCAGCAGTAGGACAGAAAAAAGCTACAATGAGCAGTTCTTC
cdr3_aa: CASSRTEKSYNEQFF

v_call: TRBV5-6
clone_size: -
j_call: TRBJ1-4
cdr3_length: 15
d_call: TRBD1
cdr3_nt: TGTGCCAGCAGCTTGGGGACAGGGCGGAGTGAAAAACTGTTTTTT
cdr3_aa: CASSLGTGRSEKLFF

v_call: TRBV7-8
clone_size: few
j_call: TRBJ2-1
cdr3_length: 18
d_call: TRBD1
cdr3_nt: TGTGCCAGCAGCTTCGCAAATTTGGGACAGGAACTGGGAAATGAGCAGTTCTTC
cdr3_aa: CASSFANLGQELGNEQFF

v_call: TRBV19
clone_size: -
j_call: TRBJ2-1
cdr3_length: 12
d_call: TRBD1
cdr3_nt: TGTGCCAGTAGCGGGACAGGGCTCGGGCAGTTCTTC
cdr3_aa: CASSGTGLGQFF

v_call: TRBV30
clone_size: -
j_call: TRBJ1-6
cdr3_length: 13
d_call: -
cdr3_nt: TGTGCTATGACGGGACACCTTAATTCACCCCTCCACTTT
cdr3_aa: CAMTGHLNSPLHF

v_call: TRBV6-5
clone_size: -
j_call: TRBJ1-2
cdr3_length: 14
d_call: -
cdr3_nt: TGTGCCAGCAGTCCGGACAGAGCTAACTATGGCTACACCTTC
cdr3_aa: CASSPDRANYGYTF

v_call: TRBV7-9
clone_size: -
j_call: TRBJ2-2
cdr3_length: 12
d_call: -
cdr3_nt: TGTGCCAGCAGCCTAGGGGCCGGGGAGCTGTTTTTT
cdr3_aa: CASSLGAGELFF

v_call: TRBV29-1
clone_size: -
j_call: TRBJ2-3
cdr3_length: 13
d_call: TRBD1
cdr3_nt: TGCAGCGTTGAAGTGACAGGGACAGATACGCAGTATTTT
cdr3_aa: CSVEVTGTDTQYF

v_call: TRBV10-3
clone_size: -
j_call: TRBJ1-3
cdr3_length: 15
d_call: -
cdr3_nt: TGTGCCATCAGTGATACAGGGATCTCTGGAAACACCATATATTTT
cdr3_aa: CAISDTGISGNTIYF

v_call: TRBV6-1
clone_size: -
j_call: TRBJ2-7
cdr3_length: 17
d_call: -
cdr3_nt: TGTGCCAGCAGTGAAGGTGGGGTCTGGCAGGGGATCCACGAGCAGTACTTC
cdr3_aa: CASSEGGVWQGIHEQYF

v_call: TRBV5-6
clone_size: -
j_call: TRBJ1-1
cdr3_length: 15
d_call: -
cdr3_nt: TGTGCCAGCAGCTTTGATGGTCTGGGTAGGACTGAAGCTTTCTTT
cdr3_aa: CASSFDGLGRTEAFF

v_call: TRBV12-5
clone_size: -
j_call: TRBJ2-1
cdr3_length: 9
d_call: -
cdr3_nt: TGTGCTAGTGCCATCAGGCAGTTCTTC
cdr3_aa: CASAIRQFF

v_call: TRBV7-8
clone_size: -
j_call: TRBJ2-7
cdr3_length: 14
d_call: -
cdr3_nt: TGTGCCAGCAGCTCCCCTCTCAGGGACTACGAGCAGTACTTC
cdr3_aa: CASSSPLRDYEQYF

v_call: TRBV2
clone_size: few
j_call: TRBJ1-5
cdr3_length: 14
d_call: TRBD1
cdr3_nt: TGTGCCAGCAGAGGGGACAGCTCGTTCCAGCCCCAGCATTTT
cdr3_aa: CASRGDSSFQPQHF

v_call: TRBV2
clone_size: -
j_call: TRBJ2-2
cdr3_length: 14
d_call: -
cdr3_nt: TGTGCCAGTGGAGGGCTCCTTAACACCGGGGAGCTGTTTTTT
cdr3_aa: CASGGLLNTGELFF

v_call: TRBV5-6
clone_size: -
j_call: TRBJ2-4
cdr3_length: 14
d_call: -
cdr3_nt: TGTGCCAGCAGCGAAGACCCTAGTAGGGACATTCAGTACTTC
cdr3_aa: CASSEDPSRDIQYF

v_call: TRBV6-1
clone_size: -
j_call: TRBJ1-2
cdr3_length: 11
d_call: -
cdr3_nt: TGTGCCAGCAGTCCAGGGTATGGCTACACCTTC
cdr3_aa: CASSPGYGYTF

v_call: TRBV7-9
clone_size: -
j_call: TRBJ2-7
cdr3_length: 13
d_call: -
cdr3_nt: TGTGCCAGCAGCTTAGCGGGGGGTCCCGAGCAGTACTTC
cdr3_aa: CASSLAGGPEQYF

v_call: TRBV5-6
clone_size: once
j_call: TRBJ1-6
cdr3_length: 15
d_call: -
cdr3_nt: TGTGCCAGCAGCTTGTTCAACAGGGCTAATTCACCCCTCCACTTT
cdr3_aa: CASSLFNRANSPLHF

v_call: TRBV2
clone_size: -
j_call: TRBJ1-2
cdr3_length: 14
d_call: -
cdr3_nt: TGTGCCAGCAGCCCGGGACGTGAGAGCTATGGCTACACCTTC
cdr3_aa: CASSPGRESYGYTF

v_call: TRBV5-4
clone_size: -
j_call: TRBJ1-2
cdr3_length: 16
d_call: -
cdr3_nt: TGTGCCAGCAGCCCGGGTACCAGGGGCCGGTTTTATGGCTACACCTTC
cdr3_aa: CASSPGTRGRFYGYTF

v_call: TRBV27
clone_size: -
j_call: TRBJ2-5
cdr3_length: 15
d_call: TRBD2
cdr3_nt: TGTGCCAGCAGTAACAGTGGGGGGGGCCAAGAGACCCAGTACTTC
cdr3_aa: CASSNSGGGQETQYF

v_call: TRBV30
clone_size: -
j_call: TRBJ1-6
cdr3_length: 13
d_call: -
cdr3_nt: TGTGCCTGGAGTGTACAGGGCGATTCACCCCTCCACTTT
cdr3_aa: CAWSVQGDSPLHF

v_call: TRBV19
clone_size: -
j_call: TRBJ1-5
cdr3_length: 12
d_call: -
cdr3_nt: TGTGCCAGTAGTATGGCCGATCAGCCCCAGCATTTT
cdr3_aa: CASSMADQPQHF

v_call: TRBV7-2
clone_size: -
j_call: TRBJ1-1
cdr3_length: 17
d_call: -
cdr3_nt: TGTGCCAGCAGCTTAGTAGGTGGGGGCAGGCGGAACACTGAAGCTTTCTTT
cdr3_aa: CASSLVGGGRRNTEAFF

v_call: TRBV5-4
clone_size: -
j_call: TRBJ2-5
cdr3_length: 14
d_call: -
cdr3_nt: TGTGCCAGCAGCTCCCCCGGGGCCAAAGAGACCCAGTACTTC
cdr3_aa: CASSSPGAKETQYF

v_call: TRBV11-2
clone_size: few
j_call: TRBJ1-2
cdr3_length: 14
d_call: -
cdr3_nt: TGTGCCAGCAGCCGGAAGACAGGAGGATCGAGCTACACCTTC
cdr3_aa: CASSRKTGGSSYTF

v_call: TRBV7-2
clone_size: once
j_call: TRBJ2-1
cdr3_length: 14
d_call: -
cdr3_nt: TGTGCCAGCAGTCTAGCTTACTCCTACAATGAGCAGTTCTTC
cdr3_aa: CASSLAYSYNEQFF

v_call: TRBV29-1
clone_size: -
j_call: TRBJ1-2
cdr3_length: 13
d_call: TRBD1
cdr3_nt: TGCAGCGTTGGCCAGGGGGGGGCTCGCGGCTACACCTTC
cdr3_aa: CSVGQGGARGYTF

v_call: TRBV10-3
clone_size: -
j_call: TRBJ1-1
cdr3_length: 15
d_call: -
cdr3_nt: TGTGCCATCAGTGAGTCGGGCAGGGGAGGGACTGAAGCTTTCTTT
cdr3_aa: CAISESGRGGTEAFF

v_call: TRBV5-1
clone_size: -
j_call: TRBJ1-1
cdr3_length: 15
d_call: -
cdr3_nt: TGCGCCAGCAGCCCGGGGGCGGGAGAGGGGACTGAAGCTTTCTTT
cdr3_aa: CASSPGAGEGTEAFF

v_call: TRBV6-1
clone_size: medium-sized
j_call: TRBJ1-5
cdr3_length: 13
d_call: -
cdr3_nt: TGTGCCAGCATAGGGACTGGTAATCAGCCCCAGCATTTT
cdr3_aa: CASIGTGNQPQHF

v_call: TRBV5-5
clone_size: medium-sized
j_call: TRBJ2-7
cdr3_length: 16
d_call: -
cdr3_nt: TGTGCCAGCAGCTTTGGTGGACCGGCTTCAGATAGGGAGCAGTACTTC
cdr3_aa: CASSFGGPASDREQYF

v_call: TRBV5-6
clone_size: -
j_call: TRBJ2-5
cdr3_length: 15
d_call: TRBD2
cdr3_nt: TGTGCCAGCAGCTTGTTTAGCGGGGGTAAAGAGACCCAGTACTTC
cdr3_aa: CASSLFSGGKETQYF

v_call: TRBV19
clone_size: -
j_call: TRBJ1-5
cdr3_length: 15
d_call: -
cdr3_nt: TGTGCCAGTAGTATAGTCGGACAGACCAATCAGCCCCAGCATTTT
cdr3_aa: CASSIVGQTNQPQHF

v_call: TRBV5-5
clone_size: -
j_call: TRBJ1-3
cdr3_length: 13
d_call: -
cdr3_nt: TGTGCCAGCAGCTTGGGGCTTGGAAACACCATATATTTT
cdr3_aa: CASSLGLGNTIYF

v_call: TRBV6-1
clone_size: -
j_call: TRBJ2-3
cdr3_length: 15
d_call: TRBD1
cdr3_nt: TGTGCCAGCAGTCTGGACAGGATCAACACAGATACGCAGTATTTT
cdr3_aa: CASSLDRINTDTQYF

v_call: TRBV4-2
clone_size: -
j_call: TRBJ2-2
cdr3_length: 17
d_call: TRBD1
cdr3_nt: TGTGCCAGCAGCCAAGGGACAGGGGGCGCGAACACCGGGGAGCTGTTTTTT
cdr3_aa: CASSQGTGGANTGELFF

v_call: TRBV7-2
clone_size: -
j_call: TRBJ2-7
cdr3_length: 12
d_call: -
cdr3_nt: TGTGCCAGCGGGCAGATCTCCTACGAGCAGTACTTC
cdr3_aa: CASGQISYEQYF

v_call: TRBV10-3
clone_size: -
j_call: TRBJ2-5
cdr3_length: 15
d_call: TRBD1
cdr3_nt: TGTGCCATCAGCTCCGACAGGGCTCTTAAGGAGACCCAGTACTTC
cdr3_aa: CAISSDRALKETQYF

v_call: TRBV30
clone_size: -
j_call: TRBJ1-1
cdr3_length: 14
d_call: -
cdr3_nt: TGTGCCTGGACCCCCAGTGGGGTCAACACTGAAGCTTTCTTT
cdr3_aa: CAWTPSGVNTEAFF

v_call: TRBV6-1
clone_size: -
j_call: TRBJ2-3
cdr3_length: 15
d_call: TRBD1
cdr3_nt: TGTGCCAGCACCGATAGACAGGGGGCAAAAGATACGCAGTATTTT
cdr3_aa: CASTDRQGAKDTQYF

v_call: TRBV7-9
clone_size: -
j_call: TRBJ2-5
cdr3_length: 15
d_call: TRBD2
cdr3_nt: TGTGCCAGCAGCAGGGGACTAGCGGCACAAGAGACCCAGTACTTC
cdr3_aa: CASSRGLAAQETQYF

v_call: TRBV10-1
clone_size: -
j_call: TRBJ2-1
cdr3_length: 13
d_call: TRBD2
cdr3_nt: TGCGCCAGCCCGGGACTAGCGGGGAATGAGCAGTTCTTC
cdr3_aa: CASPGLAGNEQFF

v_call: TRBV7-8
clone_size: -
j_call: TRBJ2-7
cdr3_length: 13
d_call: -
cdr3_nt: TGTGCCAGCAGAAAACAGGGACCCTACGAGCAGTACTTC
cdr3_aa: CASRKQGPYEQYF

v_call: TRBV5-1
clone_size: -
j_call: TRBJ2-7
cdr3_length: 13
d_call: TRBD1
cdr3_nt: TGCGCCAGCAGCTCCGGGACAGGGCGGGAGCAGTACTTC
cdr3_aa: CASSSGTGREQYF

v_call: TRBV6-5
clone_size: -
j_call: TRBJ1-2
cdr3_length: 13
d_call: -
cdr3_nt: TGTGCCAGCAGTTACAAGGGGTTTGATGGCTACACCTTC
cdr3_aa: CASSYKGFDGYTF

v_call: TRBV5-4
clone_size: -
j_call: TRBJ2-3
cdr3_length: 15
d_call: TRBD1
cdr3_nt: TGTGCCAGCAGCGACAGGGACAGGTCCACAGATACGCAGTATTTT
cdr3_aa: CASSDRDRSTDTQYF

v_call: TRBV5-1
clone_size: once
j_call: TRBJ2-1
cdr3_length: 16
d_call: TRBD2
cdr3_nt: TGCGCCAGCAGCTTGGTCGCGGGGGGGCGGAACAATGAGCAGTTCTTC
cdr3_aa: CASSLVAGGRNNEQFF

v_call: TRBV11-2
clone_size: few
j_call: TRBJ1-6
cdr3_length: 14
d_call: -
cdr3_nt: TGTGCCAGCAGCTTAGATACGTCTCTGAGGCCCCTCCACTTT
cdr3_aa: CASSLDTSLRPLHF

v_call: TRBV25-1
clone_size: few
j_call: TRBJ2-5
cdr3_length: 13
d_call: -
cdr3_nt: TGTGCCAGCAGTGAGGGGGATCAAGAGACCCAGTACTTC
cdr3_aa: CASSEGDQETQYF

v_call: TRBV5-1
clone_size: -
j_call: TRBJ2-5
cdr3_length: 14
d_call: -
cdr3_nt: TGCGCCAGCAGACCTACAGGGAGGGGAGAGACCCAGTACTTC
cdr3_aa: CASRPTGRGETQYF

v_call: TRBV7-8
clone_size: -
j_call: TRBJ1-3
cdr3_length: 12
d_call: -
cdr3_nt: TGTGCCAGCAGCTTTGACGGAAACACCATATATTTT
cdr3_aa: CASSFDGNTIYF